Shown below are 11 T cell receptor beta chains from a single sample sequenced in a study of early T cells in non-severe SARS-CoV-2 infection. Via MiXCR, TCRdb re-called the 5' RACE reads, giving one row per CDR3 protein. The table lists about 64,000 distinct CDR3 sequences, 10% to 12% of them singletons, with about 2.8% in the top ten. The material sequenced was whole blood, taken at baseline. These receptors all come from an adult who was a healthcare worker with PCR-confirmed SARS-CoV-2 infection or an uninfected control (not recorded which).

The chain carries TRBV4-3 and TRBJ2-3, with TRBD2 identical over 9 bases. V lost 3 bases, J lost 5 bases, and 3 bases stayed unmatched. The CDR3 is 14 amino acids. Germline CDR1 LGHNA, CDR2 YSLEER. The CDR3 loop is CASSHQRGVDTQYF. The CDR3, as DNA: TGCGCCAGCAGCCACCAGCGGGGGGTAGATACGCAGTATTTT.

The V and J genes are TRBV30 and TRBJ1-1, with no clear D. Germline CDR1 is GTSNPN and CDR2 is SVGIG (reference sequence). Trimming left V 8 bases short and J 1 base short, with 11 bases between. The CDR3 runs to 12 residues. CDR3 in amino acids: CAEKTRNTEAFF. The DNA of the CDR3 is TGTGCCGAAAAGACACGGAACACTGAAGCTTTCTTT.

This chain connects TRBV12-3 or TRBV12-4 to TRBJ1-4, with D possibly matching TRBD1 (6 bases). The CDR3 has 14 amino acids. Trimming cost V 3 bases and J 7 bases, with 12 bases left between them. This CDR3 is CASSLGGLVEKLFF. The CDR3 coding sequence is TGTGCCAGCAGTTTGGGGGGGCTCGTTGAAAAACTGTTTTTT.

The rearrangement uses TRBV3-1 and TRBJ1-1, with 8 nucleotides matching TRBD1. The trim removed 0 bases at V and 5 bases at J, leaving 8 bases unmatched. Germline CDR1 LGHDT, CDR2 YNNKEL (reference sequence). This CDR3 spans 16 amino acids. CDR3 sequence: CASSQDGWTGRTEAFF. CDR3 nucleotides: TGTGCCAGCAGCCAAGACGGCTGGACAGGGCGGACTGAAGCTTTCTTT.

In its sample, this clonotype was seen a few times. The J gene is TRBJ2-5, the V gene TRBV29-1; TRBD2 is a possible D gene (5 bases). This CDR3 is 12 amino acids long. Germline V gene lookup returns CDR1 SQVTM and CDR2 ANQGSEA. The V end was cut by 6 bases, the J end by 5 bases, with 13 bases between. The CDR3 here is CSVDTERETQYF. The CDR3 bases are TGCAGCGTCGATACAGAGCGGGAGACCCAGTACTTC.

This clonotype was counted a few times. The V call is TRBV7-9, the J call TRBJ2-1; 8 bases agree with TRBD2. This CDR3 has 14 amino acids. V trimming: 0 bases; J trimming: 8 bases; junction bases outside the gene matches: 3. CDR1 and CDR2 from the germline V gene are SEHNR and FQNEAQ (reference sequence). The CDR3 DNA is TGTGCCAGCAGCTTAGCCGGGACTAGTTATGAGCAGTTCTTC. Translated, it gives CASSLAGTSYEQFF.

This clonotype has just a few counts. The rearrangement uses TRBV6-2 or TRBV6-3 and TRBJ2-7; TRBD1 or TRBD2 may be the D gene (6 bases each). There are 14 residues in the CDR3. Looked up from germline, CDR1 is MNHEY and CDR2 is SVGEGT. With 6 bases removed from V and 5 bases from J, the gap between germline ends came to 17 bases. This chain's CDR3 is CASRTDGGPDEQYF. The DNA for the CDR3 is TGTGCCAGCAGGACTGATGGGGGGCCTGACGAGCAGTACTTC.

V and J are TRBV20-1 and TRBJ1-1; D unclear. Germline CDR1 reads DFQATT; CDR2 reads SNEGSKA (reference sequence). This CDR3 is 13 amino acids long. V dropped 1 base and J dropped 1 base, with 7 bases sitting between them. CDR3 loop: CSARGPGNTEAFF. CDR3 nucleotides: TGCAGTGCTAGAGGTCCGGGGAACACTGAAGCTTTCTTT.

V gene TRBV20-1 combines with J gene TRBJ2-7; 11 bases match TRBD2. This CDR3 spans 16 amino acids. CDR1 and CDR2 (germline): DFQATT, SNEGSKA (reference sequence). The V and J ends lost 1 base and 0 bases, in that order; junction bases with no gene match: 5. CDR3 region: CSARVASGGSSYEQYF. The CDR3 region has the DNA TGCAGTGCTAGAGTGGCTAGCGGGGGGAGCTCCTACGAGCAGTACTTC.

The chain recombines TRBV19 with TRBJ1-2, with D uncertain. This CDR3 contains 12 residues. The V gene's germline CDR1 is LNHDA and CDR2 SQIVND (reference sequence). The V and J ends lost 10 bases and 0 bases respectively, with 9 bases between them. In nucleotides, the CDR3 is TGTGCCAAGACACGTCCTAACTATGGCTACACCTTC. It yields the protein CAKTRPNYGYTF.

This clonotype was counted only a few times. The CDR3 nucleotides read TGTGCCAGTAGTATAAGGGCGGCCGTGAGGCAGTACTTC. The encoded protein is CASSIRAAVRQYF. This chain connects TRBV19 to TRBJ2-7; no clear D. The CDR3 has 13 amino acids. Germline V gene lookup returns CDR1 LNHDA and CDR2 SQIVND (reference sequence). The V gene lost 2 bases and the J gene lost 9 bases, with 14 bases spanning the gap.